This T cell receptor (beta chain) came from a study of spatial heterogeneity in lung cancer. Per the germline V gene, CDR1 is MGHRA and CDR2 is YSYEKL. The CDR3 extends over 16 amino acids. Trimming took 1 base from V and 2 from J; bases not matched to a gene: 6. Findings and limits, study-wide: TCRs found ubiquitously expanded in tumor appeared in blood more at resection than at follow-up.

As to this clonotype: Its antigen is undetermined.

Time point described: sample taken at primary tumor resection. The sequenced material consisted of unsorted whole RNA from tumor, nontumor lung or frozen PBMC. Donors were over 70 untreated early-stage non-small cell lung cancer patients. MiXCR was run by TCRdb on the 5' RACE reads, yielding one entry per CDR3 protein. The data show tens of thousands of distinct CDR3 sequences, roughly 10% seen once. This rearrangement joins TRBV4-1 to TRBJ2-3; 7 bases line up with TRBD2. Source: PBMCs, taken at surgery. The clonotype originates from a female donor with early-stage non-small cell lung cancer. The CDR3 region is CASSQGLADLTDTQYF. The CDR3, as DNA: TGCGCCAGCAGCCAAGGTCTAGCGGACCTCACAGATACGCAGTATTTT.